In this sample, the clone carrying this T cell receptor (beta chain) turned up many times. Its matching antigen is unknown. The record originates from a study of breast tumors, draining lymph nodes, adjacent tissues. Overall study findings and caveats: The lymph node origin of tumor T cells was framed as consistent with a hypothesis, not demonstrated.

Samples came from axillary lymph nodes draining the breast cancer. TCRdb reprocessed the multiplex PCR reads via MiXCR and lists one record per CDR3 protein. This table has some 150,000 distinct CDR3 sequences, more than 25% appearing once. The receptor was derived from a female donor with breast cancer. Some clones in this sample may be carry-over from other donors' samples. Sequencing input: axillary lymph node tissue.

CDR3 DNA: TGTGCCAGCAGCTTGGGAAGGGCGGGAGGAAACAATGAGCAGTTCTTC. This gives the protein CASSLGRAGGNNEQFF. This chain uses TRBV5-8 with TRBJ2-1, with TRBD2 matching 8 bases. Germline values: CDR1 SGHTS, CDR2 YDEGEE. The CDR3 contains 16 residues. V lost 0 bases and J lost 5; bases outside the gene matches: 7. Combining the CDR3 with reference TRBV5-8 and TRBJ2-1 gives the whole variable domain EAGVTQSPTHLIKTRGQQATLRCSPISGHTSVYWYQQALGLGLQFLLWYDEGEERNRGNFPPRFSGRQFPNYSSELNVNALELEDSALYLCASSLGRAGGNNEQFFGPGTRLTVL.